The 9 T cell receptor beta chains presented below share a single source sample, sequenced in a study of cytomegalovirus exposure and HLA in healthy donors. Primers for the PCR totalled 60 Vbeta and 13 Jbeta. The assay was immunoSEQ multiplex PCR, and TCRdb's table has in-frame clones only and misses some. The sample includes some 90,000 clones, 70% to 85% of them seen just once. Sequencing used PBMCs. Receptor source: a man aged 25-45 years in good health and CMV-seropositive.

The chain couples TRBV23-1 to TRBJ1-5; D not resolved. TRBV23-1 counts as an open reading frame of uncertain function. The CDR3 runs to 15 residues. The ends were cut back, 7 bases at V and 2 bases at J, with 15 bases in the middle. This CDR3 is CASIKDREGNQPQHF. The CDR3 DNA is TGCGCCAGCATAAAGGACCGGGAAGGCAATCAGCCCCAGCATTTT.

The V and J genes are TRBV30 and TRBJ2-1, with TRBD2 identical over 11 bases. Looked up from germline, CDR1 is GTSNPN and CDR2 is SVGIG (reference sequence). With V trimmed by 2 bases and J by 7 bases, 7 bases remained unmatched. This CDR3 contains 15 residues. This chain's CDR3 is CAWSSTSGSRNEQFF. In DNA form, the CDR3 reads TGTGCCTGGAGTAGCACTAGCGGGAGTAGGAATGAGCAGTTCTTC.

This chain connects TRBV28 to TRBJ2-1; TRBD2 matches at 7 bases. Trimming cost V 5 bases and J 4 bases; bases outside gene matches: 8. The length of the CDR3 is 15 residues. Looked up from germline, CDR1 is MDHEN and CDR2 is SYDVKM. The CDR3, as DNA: TGTGCCAGCAGTGCCCTCGGCGGGGGTTACAATGAGCAGTTCTTC. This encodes CASSALGGGYNEQFF. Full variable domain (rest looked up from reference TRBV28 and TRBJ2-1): DVKVTQSSRYLVKRTGEKVFLECVQDMDHENMFWYRQDPGLGLRLIYFSYDVKMKEKGDIPEGYSVSREKKERFSLILESASTNQTSMYLCASSALGGGYNEQFFGPGTRLTVL.

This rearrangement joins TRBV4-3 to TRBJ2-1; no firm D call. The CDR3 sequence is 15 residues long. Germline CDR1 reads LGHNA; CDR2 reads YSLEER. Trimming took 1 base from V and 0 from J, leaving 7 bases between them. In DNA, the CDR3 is TGCGCCAGCAGCCAAGTTCTGAGCTCCTACAATGAGCAGTTCTTC. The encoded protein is CASSQVLSSYNEQFF.

The CDR3 bases are TGTGCCAGCAGCGTAGGCGGAGCGGGGCCTAGCACAGATACGCAGTATTTT. Protein sequence: CASSVGGAGPSTDTQYF. V and J are TRBV9 and TRBJ2-3, with 7 bases that match TRBD2. Losses at the gene ends were 0 bases for V and 0 bases for J; bases not matched to a gene: 7. The CDR3 length is 17 residues. From germline, CDR1 is SGDLS and CDR2 YYNGEE.

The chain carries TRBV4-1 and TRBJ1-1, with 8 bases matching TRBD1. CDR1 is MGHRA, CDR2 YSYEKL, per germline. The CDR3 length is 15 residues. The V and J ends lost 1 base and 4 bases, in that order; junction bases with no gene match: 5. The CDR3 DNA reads TGCGCCAGCAGCCAAGCCGTCAGGGGGCTCACTGAAGCTTTCTTT. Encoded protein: CASSQAVRGLTEAFF.

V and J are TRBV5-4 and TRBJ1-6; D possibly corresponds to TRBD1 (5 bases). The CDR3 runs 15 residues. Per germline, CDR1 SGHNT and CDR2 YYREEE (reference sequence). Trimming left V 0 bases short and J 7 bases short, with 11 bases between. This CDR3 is CASSLARGKNSPLHF. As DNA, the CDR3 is TGTGCCAGCAGCTTGGCTAGGGGTAAAAATTCACCCCTCCACTTT.

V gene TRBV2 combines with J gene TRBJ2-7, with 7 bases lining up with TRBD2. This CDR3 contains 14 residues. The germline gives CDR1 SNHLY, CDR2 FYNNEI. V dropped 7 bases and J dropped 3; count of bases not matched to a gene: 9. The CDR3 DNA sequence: TGTGCCAGCACTCTAGGCGGGGGTAACTACGAGCAGTACGTC. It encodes CASTLGGGNYEQYV.

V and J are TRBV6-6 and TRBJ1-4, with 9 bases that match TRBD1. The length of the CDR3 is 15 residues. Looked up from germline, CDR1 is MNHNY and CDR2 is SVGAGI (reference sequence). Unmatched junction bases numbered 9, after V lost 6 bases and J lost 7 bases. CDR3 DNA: TGTGCCAGCAGCATACAGGGGGCGGCTGCTGAAAAACTGTTTTTT. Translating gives CASSIQGAAAEKLFF.